Shown below are 29 T cell receptor beta chains from a single sample sequenced in a study of post-analysis software for immune sequencing data. Their antigens are not known. Researchers reported that TCR beta cDNA libraries carried unique molecular identifiers. TCRdb reprocessed the PCR reads via MiXCR and lists one record per CDR3 protein. Here the sample spans approximately 570,000 distinct CDR3 sequences, about 44% being singletons. Notes on the study in general: TRBV5-6, TRBV5-1 and TRBV20-1 belonged to a set of about five TRBV segments that were more frequent in patients than controls.

The sample taken for sequencing was blood. All receptors derive from a girl aged 5-17 years with multiple sclerosis.

This clonotype was counted a few times. V usage is TRBV5-1 and J usage is TRBJ2-7; D gene uncertain. CDR1 SGHRS and CDR2 YFSETQ come from the germline V gene. This CDR3 has 10 residues. V lost 5 bases and J lost 6, with 6 bases in between. CDR3 DNA: TGCGCCAGCAGATCAGGCGAGCAGTACTTC. This encodes CASRSGEQYF.

As regards this clonotype: A clone one base away is much larger, so this may be a read error. The chain couples TRBV11-1 to TRBJ2-1; 7 positions agree with TRBD2. The ends lost 4 bases at V and 4 bases at J; junction bases unmatched: 7. The CDR3 loop spans 15 amino acids. Looked up from germline, CDR1 is SGHAT and CDR2 is FQDESV (reference sequence). The DNA of the CDR3 is TGTGCCAGCAGCTCCCGAGCGGGGTGGTACAATGAGCAGTTCTTC. Its translation is CASSSRAGWYNEQFF.

This clonotype was found a few times. The chain combines TRBV3-1 with TRBJ2-7; D tentatively reads TRBD1 or TRBD2 (5 bases each). Trimming left V 3 bases short and J 6 bases short, with 18 bases between. In germline, CDR1 is LGHDT, CDR2 YNNKEL (reference sequence). There are 15 residues in the CDR3. The CDR3 region is CASSHYPTRGLEQYF. CDR3 DNA: TGTGCCAGCAGCCATTATCCAACGAGGGGCCTCGAGCAGTACTTC.

Here the CDR3 DNA reads TGTGCCAGCAGGACGAGGGTTAGGGAGACCCAGTACTTC. Encoded protein: CASRTRVRETQYF. The chain couples TRBV13 to TRBJ2-5; the D gene is possibly TRBD2 (5 bases). Trimming took off 6 bases at V and 5 bases at J, with 13 bases between the two ends. This CDR3 region has 13 residues. Looked up from germline, CDR1 is PRHDT and CDR2 is FYEKMQ (reference sequence). The variable domain in full, with the rest retrieved from reference TRBV13 and TRBJ2-5, is AAGVIQSPRHLIKEKRETATLKCYPIPRHDTVYWYQQGPGQDPQFLISFYEKMQSDKGSIPDRFSAQQFSDYHSELNMSSLELGDSALYFCASRTRVRETQYFGPGTRLLVL.

This clonotype was detected a few times. CDR3 loop: CASRFTSGGTNEQFF. The CDR3, as DNA: TGTGCCAGCAGGTTTACTAGCGGGGGGACGAATGAGCAGTTCTTC. The chain has TRBV6-5 and TRBJ2-1; 12 bases agree with TRBD2. This CDR3 spans 15 amino acids. Germline V gene lookup returns CDR1 MNHEY and CDR2 SVGAGI. With V trimmed by 6 bases and J by 7 bases, 7 bases remained unmatched.

The CDR3 DNA follows: TGTGCCAGCAGCGTCGGGACAGATCGCTACGAGCAGTACTTC. This sequence encodes CASSVGTDRYEQYF. V is TRBV7-2 and J is TRBJ2-7; 7 bases match TRBD1. Germline V gene lookup returns CDR1 SGHTA and CDR2 FQGNSA. V dropped 5 bases and J dropped 3; count of bases not matched to a gene: 7. The CDR3 extends over 14 amino acids. Drawing the rest from reference TRBV7-2 and TRBJ2-7, the complete variable domain is GAGVSQSPSNKVTEKGKDVELRCDPISGHTALYWYRQSLGQGLEFLIYFQGNSAPDKSGLPSDRFSAERTGGSVSTLTIQRTQQEDSAVYLCASSVGTDRYEQYFGPGTRLTVT.

The chain has TRBV5-1 and TRBJ2-5; a possible D gene is TRBD2 (7 bases). This CDR3 has 15 residues. V lost 3 bases and J 3 bases, leaving 15 bases between the germline ends. Germline V gene lookup returns CDR1 SGHRS and CDR2 YFSETQ. Written as DNA, the CDR3 is TGCGCCAGCAGCTCTGGTTGGGGGGGCGAAGAGACCCAGTACTTC. Translated: CASSSGWGGEETQYF.

V gene TRBV7-6 combines with J gene TRBJ2-7, with D possibly matching TRBD2 (6 bases). The CDR3 is made up of 14 amino acids. Trimming removed 8 bases from V and 2 bases from J, with 16 bases in between. Germline loops: CDR1 SGHVS, CDR2 FNYEAQ. CDR3 DNA sequence: TGTGCCAGCCGCCGGGACTCGCTTACCTACGAGCAGTACTTC. It is translated as CASRRDSLTYEQYF.

The genes are TRBV24-1 and TRBJ2-1, with 15 bases fitting TRBD2. The J segment lost 4 bases and the V segment lost 4 bases, leaving 4 bases of the junction unmatched. Germline-derived CDR1 and CDR2 are KGHDR and SFDVKD. The CDR3 contains 17 residues. Written as DNA, the CDR3 is TGTGCCACCAGTGAAACCGGACTAGCGGGAGGGTACAATGAGCAGTTCTTC. This encodes CATSETGLAGGYNEQFF.

This clonotype was observed a handful of times. The chain combines TRBV5-1 with TRBJ1-2, with TRBD1 matching 9 bases. Germline CDR1 and CDR2: SGHRS and YFSETQ. The ends lost 1 base at V and 10 bases at J; junction bases unmatched: 2. The CDR3 has 12 amino acids. CDR3 DNA: TGCGCCAGCAGCTTGACAGGGGGCGACTACACCTTC. It is translated as CASSLTGGDYTF.

This clonotype was found a few times. The gene calls are TRBV9 and TRBJ2-7; 9 bases line up with TRBD1. Per the germline V gene, CDR1 is SGDLS and CDR2 is YYNGEE. Germline trimming cut 4 bases from V and 2 bases from J; bases unmatched to any gene: 13. The CDR3 has 17 amino acids. DNA for the CDR3: TGTGCCAGCAGCACAGAGTCGCGGGGACAGGGCGCCTACGAGCAGTACTTC. Translating gives CASSTESRGQGAYEQYF.

This clonotype was observed a handful of times. The chain couples TRBV20-1 to TRBJ2-1, with 9 bases identical to TRBD2. The V and J ends lost 5 bases and 2 bases, in that order; junction bases with no gene match: 10. The CDR3 sequence is 16 residues long. Germline V gene lookup returns CDR1 DFQATT and CDR2 SNEGSKA (reference sequence). The CDR3 coding sequence is TGCAGTGCTGGCGGGACTAGCAGGAGTACCTACAATGAGCAGTTCTTC. Translating it yields CSAGGTSRSTYNEQFF.

This clonotype came up a few times. The chain recombines TRBV7-6 with TRBJ2-6, with 8 bases aligning to TRBD1. The CDR3 runs 18 residues. Germline values: CDR1 SGHVS, CDR2 FNYEAQ. V lost 3 bases and J lost 2; bases outside the gene matches: 9. The CDR3: CASSFQETGAAGANVLTF. The CDR3 nucleotides are TGTGCCAGCAGCTTCCAAGAGACAGGGGCAGCTGGGGCCAACGTCCTGACTTTC.

The chain combines TRBV12-3 or TRBV12-4 with TRBJ2-1, with 7 bases fitting TRBD2. V shed 7 bases and J 7 bases; nucleotides not matched to a gene: 10. The CDR3 spans 14 residues. The CDR3 sequence: CASTLGGRGNEQFF. The CDR3 DNA reads TGTGCCAGCACCCTCGGCGGGCGGGGGAATGAGCAGTTCTTC.

This chain links TRBV5-1 with TRBJ2-1; 14 bases are a match to TRBD2. This CDR3 region has 17 residues. Germline CDR1 and CDR2: SGHRS and YFSETQ. The junction had 6 bases not matched to a gene; V was cut back by 0 bases and J by 7 bases. The CDR3 region is CASSLAGTSGSHNEQFF. The DNA for the CDR3 is TGCGCCAGCAGCTTGGCGGGGACTAGCGGGAGTCATAATGAGCAGTTCTTC.

This clonotype was picked up many times. This chain joins TRBV4-2 and TRBJ2-3; 7 nucleotides agree with TRBD2. This CDR3 contains 16 residues. From germline, CDR1 is LGHNA and CDR2 YNFKEQ. V shed 1 base and J 4 bases; nucleotides not matched to a gene: 8. The CDR3 region has the DNA TGTGCCAGCAGCCAAGCGGGCGGGAGTGGGCCAGATACGCAGTATTTT. It yields the protein CASSQAGGSGPDTQYF.

This clonotype was detected only a few times. The chain recombines TRBV5-1 with TRBJ2-3; no firm D call. The V gene's germline CDR1 is SGHRS and CDR2 YFSETQ. The CDR3 is made up of 13 amino acids. Trimming took off 2 bases at V and 0 bases at J, with 4 bases between the two ends. This CDR3 is CASSFWSTDTQYF. As DNA, the CDR3 is TGCGCCAGCAGCTTCTGGAGCACAGATACGCAGTATTTT. The variable domain in full, with the rest retrieved from reference TRBV5-1 and TRBJ2-3, is KAGVTQTPRYLIKTRGQQVTLSCSPISGHRSVSWYQQTPGQGLQFLFEYFSETQRNKGNFPGRFSGRQFSNSRSEMNVSTLELGDSALYLCASSFWSTDTQYFGPGTRLTVL.

The chain carries TRBV12-3 or TRBV12-4 and TRBJ2-7; no clear D. The V gene lost 5 bases and the J gene lost 4 bases, with 9 bases spanning the gap. The CDR3 has 12 amino acids. The CDR3 protein is CASSLHLYEQYF. In DNA form, the CDR3 reads TGTGCCAGCAGTCTCCACTTATACGAGCAGTACTTC.

This clonotype has a single count. The chain employs TRBV6-1 and TRBJ1-1; no definite D call. This CDR3 has 15 amino acids. Germline-derived CDR1 and CDR2 are MNHNS and SASEGT. The germline V and J ends were trimmed by 7 bases and 0 bases, with 15 bases remaining between them. The CDR3 is CASTRYASVNTEAFF. The CDR3 DNA follows: TGTGCCAGCACCAGATACGCCTCAGTGAACACTGAAGCTTTCTTT.

CDR3 sequence: CSVSTGGSSPLHF. The CDR3 bases are TGCAGCGTTTCGACAGGGGGGTCTTCACCCCTCCACTTT. The V and J genes are TRBV29-1 and TRBJ1-6; 9 bases are a match to TRBD1. Germline V gene sequence: CDR1 SQVTM, CDR2 ANQGSEA. V shed 5 bases, J shed 9 bases, and the junction held 5 bases outside the gene matches. CDR3 length equals 13 residues.

This clonotype was seen a few times. The chain joins TRBV29-1 to TRBJ2-5; D unclear. The CDR3 extends over 11 amino acids. Germline assignment: CDR1 SQVTM and CDR2 ANQGSEA. Trimming cost V 2 bases and J 2 bases, with 3 bases left between them. The CDR3 coding sequence is TGCAGCGTTGAAAAACAAGAGACCCAGTACTTC. Protein: CSVEKQETQYF.

This clonotype is labeled as medium-sized. The CDR3 nucleotides are TGCGCCAGCAACCCTTCTGAAGCCCCGGGACAGATTTACAATGAGCAGTTCTTC. This encodes CASNPSEAPGQIYNEQFF. The chain recombines TRBV5-1 with TRBJ2-1, with TRBD1 matching 7 bases. Germline V gene sequence: CDR1 SGHRS, CDR2 YFSETQ. V lost 6 bases, J lost 4 bases, and 19 bases stayed unmatched. The CDR3 spans 18 residues.

The chain carries TRBV7-9 and TRBJ1-2; TRBD1 matches at 11 bases. Germline lookup yields CDR1 SEHNR and CDR2 FQNEAQ (reference sequence). The trim removed 11 bases at V and 8 bases at J, leaving 13 bases unmatched. The CDR3 spans 14 residues. The CDR3 DNA follows: TGTGCCGTTCAAGGACAGGGGGCAAAGGAGGGCTACACCTTC. Protein product: CAVQGQGAKEGYTF.

The rearrangement joins TRBV20-1 to TRBJ2-1; D possibly matches TRBD1 or TRBD2 (6 bases each). The germline gives CDR1 DFQATT, CDR2 SNEGSKA (reference sequence). CDR3 length: 16 amino acids. V gave up 3 bases and J gave up 0 bases, with 15 bases separating them. The CDR3 DNA sequence: TGCAGTGCTAGGGACTACAGGGTGAGCTCCTACAATGAGCAGTTCTTC. The encoded protein is CSARDYRVSSYNEQFF.

Concerning this clonotype: One junction end does not reproduce the germline sequence, and a read error may be involved. The rearrangement links TRBV7-9 to TRBJ2-7, with D unresolved. This CDR3 spans 13 amino acids. From germline, CDR1 is SEHNR and CDR2 FQNEAQ (reference sequence). The CDR3 region is CAGSFRASYEQYF. CDR3 bases: TGTGCCGGCAGCTTTCGAGCTTCTTACGAGCAGTACTTC.

This clonotype was seen a handful of times. The chain is built from TRBV6-5 and TRBJ2-1; 9 bases are shared with TRBD1. The CDR3 has 15 amino acids. Germline loops: CDR1 MNHEY, CDR2 SVGAGI. V shed 2 bases and J 7 bases; nucleotides not matched to a gene: 6. The CDR3 nucleotides read TGTGCCAGCAGTTACACCGGGACAGGGAGGAATGAGCAGTTCTTC. It translates to CASSYTGTGRNEQFF.

The V gene is TRBV10-3, the J gene TRBJ2-5; D unresolved. CDR1 and CDR2 from the germline V gene are ENHRY and SYGVKD. The CDR3 runs 12 residues. The V end was cut by 8 bases, the J end by 2 bases, with 9 bases between. The CDR3 protein is CAISVGQETQYF. Here the CDR3 DNA reads TGTGCCATCTCGGTAGGGCAAGAGACCCAGTACTTC.

This clonotype was observed a few times. This sequence joins TRBV12-3 or TRBV12-4 and TRBJ2-1; 9 bases match TRBD1. The junction had 6 bases not matched to a gene; V was cut back by 5 bases and J by 7 bases. The CDR3 spans 14 residues. CDR3 protein: CASSPRDRENEQFF. In DNA, the CDR3 is TGTGCCAGCAGTCCCCGGGACAGGGAAAATGAGCAGTTCTTC.

The genes are TRBV29-1 and TRBJ1-2, with D maybe TRBD1 (6 bases). The CDR3 extends over 14 amino acids. Germline V gene lookup returns CDR1 SQVTM and CDR2 ANQGSEA. The germline V and J ends were trimmed by 3 bases and 4 bases, with 15 bases remaining between them. Here the CDR3 reads CSVEYRAALYGYTF. The CDR3 nucleotides read TGCAGCGTTGAGTACAGGGCAGCCCTCTATGGCTACACCTTC.